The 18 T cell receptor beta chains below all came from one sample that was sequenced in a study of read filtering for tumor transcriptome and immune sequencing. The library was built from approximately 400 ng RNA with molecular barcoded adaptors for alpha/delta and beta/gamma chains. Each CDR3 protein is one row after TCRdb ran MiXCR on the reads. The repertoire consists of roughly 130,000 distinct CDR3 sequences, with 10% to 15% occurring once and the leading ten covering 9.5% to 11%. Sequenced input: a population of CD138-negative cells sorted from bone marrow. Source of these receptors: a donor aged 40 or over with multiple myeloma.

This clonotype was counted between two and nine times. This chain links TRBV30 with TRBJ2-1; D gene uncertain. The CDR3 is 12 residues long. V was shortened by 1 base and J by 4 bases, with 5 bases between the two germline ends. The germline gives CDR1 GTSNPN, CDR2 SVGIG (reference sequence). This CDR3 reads CAWSAAYNEQFF. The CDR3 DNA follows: TGTGCCTGGAGTGCCGCTTACAATGAGCAGTTCTTC.

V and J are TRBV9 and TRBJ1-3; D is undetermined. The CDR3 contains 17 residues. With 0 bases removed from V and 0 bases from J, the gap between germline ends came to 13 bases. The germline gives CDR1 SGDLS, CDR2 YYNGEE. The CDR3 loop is CASSVDLGVTSGNTIYF. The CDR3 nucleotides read TGTGCCAGCAGCGTAGATCTGGGAGTGACCTCTGGAAACACCATATATTTT.

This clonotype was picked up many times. CDR3 nucleotide sequence: TGTGCCAGCAGCACCCTACGGCGGGGGTTTTCCTACGAGCAGTACTTC. It encodes CASSTLRRGFSYEQYF. V is TRBV28 and J is TRBJ2-7; TRBD2 matches at 7 bases. The CDR3 extends over 16 amino acids. With V trimmed by 6 bases and J by 1 base, 12 bases remained unmatched. The germline CDR1 and CDR2 sequences are MDHEN and SYDVKM. Combining the CDR3 with reference TRBV28 and TRBJ2-7 gives the whole variable domain DVKVTQSSRYLVKRTGEKVFLECVQDMDHENMFWYRQDPGLGLRLIYFSYDVKMKEKGDIPEGYSVSREKKERFSLILESASTNQTSMYLCASSTLRRGFSYEQYFGPGTRLTVT.

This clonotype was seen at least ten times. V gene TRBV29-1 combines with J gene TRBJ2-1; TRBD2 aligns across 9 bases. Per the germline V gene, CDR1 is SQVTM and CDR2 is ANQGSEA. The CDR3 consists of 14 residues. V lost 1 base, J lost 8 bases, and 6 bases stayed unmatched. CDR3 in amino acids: CSVEGRGGRYEQFF. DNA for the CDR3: TGCAGCGTTGAAGGGCGGGGGGGCCGCTATGAGCAGTTCTTC.

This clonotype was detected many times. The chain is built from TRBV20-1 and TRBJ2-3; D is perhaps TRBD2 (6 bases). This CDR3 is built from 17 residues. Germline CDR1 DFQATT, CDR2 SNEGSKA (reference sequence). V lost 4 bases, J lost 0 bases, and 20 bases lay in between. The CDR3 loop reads CSATSSFLADSTDTQYF. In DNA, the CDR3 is TGCAGTGCTACCTCCTCATTTTTAGCGGATAGCACAGATACGCAGTATTTT.

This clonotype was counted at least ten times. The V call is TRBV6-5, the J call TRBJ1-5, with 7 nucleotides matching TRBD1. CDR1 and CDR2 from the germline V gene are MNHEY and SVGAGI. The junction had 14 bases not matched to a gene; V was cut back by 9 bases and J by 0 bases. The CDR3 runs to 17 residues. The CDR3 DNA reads TGTGCCAGACTTAACAGGGGCGCAACTTATAGCAATCAGCCCCAGCATTTT. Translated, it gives CARLNRGATYSNQPQHF.

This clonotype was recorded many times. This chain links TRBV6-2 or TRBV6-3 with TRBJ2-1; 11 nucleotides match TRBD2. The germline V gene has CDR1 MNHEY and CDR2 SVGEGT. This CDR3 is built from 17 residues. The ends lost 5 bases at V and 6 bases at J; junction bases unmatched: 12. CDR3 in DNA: TGTGCCAGCAGTCAATCAATTAGCGGGAGGGTAGGCAATGAGCAGTTCTTC. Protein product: CASSQSISGRVGNEQFF.

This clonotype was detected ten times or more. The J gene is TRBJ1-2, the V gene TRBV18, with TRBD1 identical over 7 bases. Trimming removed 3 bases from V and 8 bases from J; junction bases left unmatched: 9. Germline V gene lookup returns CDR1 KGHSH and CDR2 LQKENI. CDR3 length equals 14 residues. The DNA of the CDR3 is TGTGCCAGCTCACCTACGACAGGGAAGGAAGGCTACACCTTC. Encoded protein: CASSPTTGKEGYTF.

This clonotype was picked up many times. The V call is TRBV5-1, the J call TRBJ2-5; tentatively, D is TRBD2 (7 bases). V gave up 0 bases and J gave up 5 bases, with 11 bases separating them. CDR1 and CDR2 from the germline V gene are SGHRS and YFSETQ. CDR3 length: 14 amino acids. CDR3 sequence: CASSLAWGGETQYF. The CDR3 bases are TGCGCCAGCAGCTTGGCTTGGGGGGGCGAGACCCAGTACTTC.

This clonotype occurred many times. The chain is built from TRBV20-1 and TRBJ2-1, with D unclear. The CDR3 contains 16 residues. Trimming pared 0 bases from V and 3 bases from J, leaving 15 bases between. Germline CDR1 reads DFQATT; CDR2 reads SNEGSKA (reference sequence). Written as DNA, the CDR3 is TGCAGTGCTAGAGATGGCCCCGCAGCCTTCTACAATGAGCAGTTCTTC. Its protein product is CSARDGPAAFYNEQFF.

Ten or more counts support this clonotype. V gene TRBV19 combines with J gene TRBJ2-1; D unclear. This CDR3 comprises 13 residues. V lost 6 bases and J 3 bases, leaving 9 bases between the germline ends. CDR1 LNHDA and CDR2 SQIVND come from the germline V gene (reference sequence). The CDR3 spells CASSPADYNEQFF. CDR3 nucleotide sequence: TGTGCCAGTAGCCCCGCCGACTACAATGAGCAGTTCTTC.

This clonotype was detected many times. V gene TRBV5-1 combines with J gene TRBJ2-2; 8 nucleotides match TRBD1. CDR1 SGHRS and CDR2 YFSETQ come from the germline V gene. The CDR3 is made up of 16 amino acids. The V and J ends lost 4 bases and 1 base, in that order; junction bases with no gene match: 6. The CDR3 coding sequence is TGCGCCAGCAGCCCGACCGGGACAGGGAACACCGGGGAGCTGTTTTTT. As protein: CASSPTGTGNTGELFF.

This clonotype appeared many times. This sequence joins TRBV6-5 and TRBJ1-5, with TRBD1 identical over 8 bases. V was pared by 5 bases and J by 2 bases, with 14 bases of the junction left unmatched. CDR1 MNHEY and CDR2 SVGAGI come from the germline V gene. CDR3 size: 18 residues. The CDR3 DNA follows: TGTGCCAGCAGTCGCATCGACAGGGGAGTTGGGGGCAATCAGCCCCAGCATTTT. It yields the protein CASSRIDRGVGGNQPQHF.

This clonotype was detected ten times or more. CDR3 sequence reads: CASSSGTRQHF. The CDR3 nucleotides are TGTGCCAGCAGTTCCGGGACGCGGCAGCATTTT. This chain joins TRBV6-5 and TRBJ1-5; possible D gene TRBD1, 5 bases. CDR1 is MNHEY and CDR2 is SVGAGI in the germline V gene. CDR3 size: 11 residues. V lost 4 bases and J 13 bases, leaving 11 bases between the germline ends.

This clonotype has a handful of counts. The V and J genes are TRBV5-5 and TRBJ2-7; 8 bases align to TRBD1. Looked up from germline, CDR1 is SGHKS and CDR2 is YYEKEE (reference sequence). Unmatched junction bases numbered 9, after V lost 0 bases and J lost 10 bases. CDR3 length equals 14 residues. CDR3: CASSLEQGALAQYF. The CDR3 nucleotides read TGTGCCAGCAGCTTGGAGCAGGGGGCCCTGGCACAGTACTTC. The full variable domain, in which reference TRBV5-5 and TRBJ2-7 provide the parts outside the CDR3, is DAGVTQSPTHLIKTRGQQVTLRCSPISGHKSVSWYQQVLGQGPQFIFQYYEKEERGRGNFPDRFSARQFPNYSSELNVNALLLGDSALYLCASSLEQGALAQYFGPGTRLTVT.

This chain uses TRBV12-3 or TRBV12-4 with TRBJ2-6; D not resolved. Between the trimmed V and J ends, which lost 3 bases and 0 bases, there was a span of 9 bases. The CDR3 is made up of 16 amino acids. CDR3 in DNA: TGTGCCAGCAGTTTCCGGGCTCCCTCTGGGGCCAACGTCCTGACTTTC. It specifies CASSFRAPSGANVLTF.

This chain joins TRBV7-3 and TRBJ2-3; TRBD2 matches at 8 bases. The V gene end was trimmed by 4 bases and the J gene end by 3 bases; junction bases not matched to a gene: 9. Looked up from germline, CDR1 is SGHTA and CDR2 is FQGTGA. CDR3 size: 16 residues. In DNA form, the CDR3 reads TGTGCCAGCAGCTACGGGAGCGGGAGTGGAACAGATACGCAGTATTTT. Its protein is CASSYGSGSGTDTQYF. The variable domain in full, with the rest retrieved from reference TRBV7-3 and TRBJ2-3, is GAGVSQTPSNKVTEKGKYVELRCDPISGHTALYWYRQSLGQGPEFLIYFQGTGAADDSGLPNDRFFAVRPEGSVSTLKIQRTERGDSAVYLCASSYGSGSGTDTQYFGPGTRLTVL.

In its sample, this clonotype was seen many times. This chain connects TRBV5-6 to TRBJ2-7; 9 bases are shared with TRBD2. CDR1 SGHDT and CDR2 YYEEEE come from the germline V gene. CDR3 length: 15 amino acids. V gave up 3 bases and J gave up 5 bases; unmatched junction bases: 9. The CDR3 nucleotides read TGTGCCAGCAGCTGGGCGGGAGGGCCTTTGAACGAGCAGTACTTC. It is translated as CASSWAGGPLNEQYF.